A selection of T cell receptor beta chains follows, all from one sample in a study of identical twins' blood T cells. TCRdb fed the 5' RACE reads into MiXCR, producing one record per CDR3 protein. This sample has around 380,000 distinct CDR3 sequences, with more than 25% found just once. Sequencing input: PBMCs. These receptor sequences come from a woman aged 18 to 49 in good health. The CDR3 runs from the conserved cysteine through the conserved F or W. A D gene is named only where the DNA matches it firmly. Clone size is not always given. Where it is, it says once, few, many or a class for expanded clones.

v_call	clone_size	j_call	d_call	cdr3_aa	cdr3_nt
TRBV20-1	.	TRBJ2-4	TRBD1	CSASTGPPLQNIQYF	TGCAGTGCTTCGACAGGGCCGCCCCTTCAAAACATTCAGTACTTC
TRBV18	few	TRBJ2-7	.	CASSPKQGPVKYF	TGTGCCAGCTCACCAAAACAGGGCCCTGTCAAGTACTTC
TRBV7-2	few	TRBJ1-2	TRBD1	CASSSSQGNYGYTF	TGTGCCAGCAGCTCGTCACAGGGGAACTATGGCTACACCTTC
TRBV14	.	TRBJ2-1	.	CASSQGRAPYNEQFF	TGTGCCAGCAGCCAAGGCAGGGCGCCCTACAATGAGCAGTTCTTC
TRBV20-1	.	TRBJ1-3	.	CSAHVPTGLQGNTIYF	TGCAGTGCCCATGTCCCCACAGGGCTGCAAGGAAACACCATATATTTT
TRBV6-6	.	TRBJ1-2	.	CASSRRTANYGYTF	TGTGCCAGCAGCCGTAGGACAGCTAACTATGGCTACACCTTC
TRBV20-1	many	TRBJ1-5	.	CSARRGEDDQPQHF	TGCAGTGCTCGGAGGGGAGAAGACGATCAGCCCCAGCATTTT
TRBV2	few	TRBJ1-5	.	CASSLSTQHF	TGTGCCAGCAGTCTTTCGACCCAGCATTTT
TRBV20-1	.	TRBJ1-2	.	CSAVYYGYTF	TGCAGTGCTGTCTACTATGGCTACACCTTC
TRBV5-1	few	TRBJ2-7	.	CASSLAPVDEQYF	TGCGCCAGCAGCTTGGCGCCCGTTGACGAGCAGTACTTC
TRBV13	.	TRBJ1-2	.	CASSLAPGTPRGYTF	TGTGCCAGCAGCTTAGCACCGGGGACACCAAGGGGCTACACCTTC
TRBV5-1	.	TRBJ2-3	.	CASSLASRADTQYF	TGCGCCAGCAGCTTGGCTTCGAGGGCAGATACGCAGTATTTT
TRBV4-3	.	TRBJ2-2	TRBD1	CASSRQGAGTGELFF	TGCGCCAGCAGCCGTCAGGGGGCAGGCACCGGGGAGCTGTTTTTT
TRBV3-1	few	TRBJ2-3	.	CASTRFGDTQYF	TGTGCCAGCACCAGGTTCGGGGATACGCAGTATTTT
TRBV6-5	.	TRBJ1-1	.	CASGKQGSASTEAFF	TGTGCCAGCGGTAAACAGGGCTCGGCTAGCACTGAAGCTTTCTTT
TRBV7-8	.	TRBJ2-3	.	CASSSLTGITDTQYF	TGTGCCAGCAGCTCGCTAACAGGGATAACAGATACGCAGTATTTT
TRBV19	few	TRBJ1-1	.	CASSIDRGNTEAFF	TGTGCCAGTAGTATAGATCGAGGGAACACTGAAGCTTTCTTT
TRBV20-1	.	TRBJ2-7	TRBD2	CSALLAGVGYEQYF	TGCAGTGCGCTTCTAGCGGGAGTAGGCTACGAGCAGTACTTC
TRBV20-1	few	TRBJ1-1	.	CSARVPLEENTEAFF	TGCAGTGCTAGAGTTCCCTTGGAAGAGAACACTGAAGCTTTCTTT
TRBV29-1	many	TRBJ1-1	TRBD1	CSVAGQGLRAFF	TGCAGCGTTGCGGGACAGGGACTGCGAGCTTTCTTT
TRBV18	.	TRBJ1-3	.	CASSPNLGRISGNTIYF	TGTGCCAGCTCACCAAATCTGGGCCGGATCTCTGGAAACACCATATATTTT
TRBV19	.	TRBJ2-1	.	CASSNAVYNEQFF	TGTGCCAGTAGTAATGCGGTATACAATGAGCAGTTCTTC
TRBV7-9	.	TRBJ1-5	.	CASSLLGMDQPQHF	TGTGCCAGCAGCTTACTAGGAATGGATCAGCCCCAGCATTTT
TRBV20-1	.	TRBJ1-5	.	CSARDRLRDQHF	TGCAGTGCTAGAGATCGCCTGAGAGACCAGCATTTT
TRBV12-3/TRBV12-4	few	TRBJ2-3	.	CASSASILSTYTDTQYF	TGTGCCAGCAGTGCTTCTATACTATCCACTTACACAGATACGCAGTATTTT
TRBV15	many	TRBJ2-7	.	CATSRETGGAYEQYF	TGTGCCACCAGCAGAGAAACAGGGGGGGCCTACGAGCAGTACTTC
TRBV29-1	few	TRBJ2-3	.	CSVEDTRTDTQYF	TGCAGCGTTGAAGATACCCGCACAGATACGCAGTATTTT
TRBV5-1	.	TRBJ2-1	TRBD2	CASSLPGLAAYNEQFF	TGCGCCAGCAGCTTGCCGGGACTAGCGGCCTACAATGAGCAGTTCTTC
TRBV29-1	.	TRBJ2-2	.	CSAAGVTGELFF	TGCAGCGCAGCAGGGGTTACCGGGGAGCTGTTTTTT
TRBV6-6	.	TRBJ2-1	TRBD2	CASSYSTSGGNKQFF	TGTGCCAGCAGTTACTCGACTAGCGGGGGAAATAAGCAGTTCTTC
TRBV28	many	TRBJ1-5	.	CASTRGTGQTFLGGNQPQHF	TGTGCCAGCACGCGCGGCACGGGACAAACGTTTTTAGGGGGCAATCAGCCCCAGCATTTT
TRBV28	.	TRBJ1-2	TRBD1	CASKPTGGLLLNYGYTF	TGTGCCAGCAAACCTACAGGGGGCTTGCTCCTGAACTATGGCTACACCTTC
TRBV7-2	few	TRBJ1-1	.	CASSLSQGATEAFF	TGTGCCAGCAGCTTATCACAGGGCGCCACTGAAGCTTTCTTT
TRBV11-2	.	TRBJ2-5	TRBD2	CATDFREGLQETQYF	TGTGCCACCGACTTTCGGGAGGGACTACAAGAGACCCAGTACTTC
TRBV20-1	few	TRBJ1-1	.	CSAKGRVRTEAFF	TGCAGTGCCAAGGGCCGGGTGAGGACTGAAGCTTTCTTT
TRBV29-1	few	TRBJ2-7	.	CSVERDSYEQYF	TGCAGCGTTGAGAGGGATTCCTACGAGCAGTACTTC
TRBV12-5	.	TRBJ1-1	.	CASGSDGNTEAFF	TGTGCTAGTGGTTCGGACGGGAACACTGAAGCTTTCTTT
TRBV20-1	many	TRBJ1-2	.	CSARVRGKGLGYTF	TGCAGTGCTAGAGTTCGGGGAAAAGGACTGGGCTACACCTTC
TRBV2	.	TRBJ2-3	.	CASSPGLGPTGTDTQYF	TGTGCCAGCAGTCCAGGCTTGGGGCCAACTGGCACAGATACGCAGTATTTT
TRBV20-1	few	TRBJ1-6	.	CSARDGQINSPLHF	TGCAGTGCTAGAGATGGACAGATTAATTCACCCCTCCACTTT
TRBV20-1	.	TRBJ2-7	.	CSASKTGHLYEQYF	TGCAGTGCTAGTAAGACAGGACACCTCTACGAGCAGTACTTC
TRBV7-6	.	TRBJ2-1	TRBD2	CASSLPASGGNNEQFF	TGTGCCAGCAGCCTACCGGCTAGCGGGGGGAACAATGAGCAGTTCTTC
TRBV11-2	.	TRBJ2-1	.	CASRKGSDSYNEQFF	TGTGCCAGCAGAAAGGGCAGTGACTCCTACAATGAGCAGTTCTTC
TRBV5-4	.	TRBJ2-3	TRBD2	CASSAFGLVGTDTQYF	TGTGCCAGCAGCGCCTTCGGACTAGTAGGGACAGATACGCAGTATTTT
TRBV10-3	.	TRBJ1-2	.	CAISEDKASDGYTF	TGTGCCATCAGTGAGGACAAGGCATCGGATGGCTACACCTTC
TRBV7-6	.	TRBJ2-2	TRBD2	CASSLAGGSGNTGELFF	TGTGCCAGCAGCTTAGCAGGCGGGAGCGGAAACACCGGGGAGCTGTTTTTT
TRBV5-1	few	TRBJ2-2	.	CASSFYMNTEELFF	TGCGCCAGCAGCTTTTATATGAACACCGAGGAGCTGTTTTTT
TRBV29-1	few	TRBJ1-2	TRBD1	CRTGEDYGYTF	TGCAGGACAGGGGAGGACTATGGCTACACCTTC
TRBV5-1	few	TRBJ1-3	.	CASSERGWYGNTIYF	TGCGCCAGCAGCGAAAGGGGATGGTATGGAAACACCATATATTTT
TRBV12-5	few	TRBJ1-1	.	CASAPDGGTTEAFF	TGTGCTAGTGCCCCCGATGGGGGGACCACTGAAGCTTTCTTT
TRBV6-2/TRBV6-3	few	TRBJ1-2	.	CASKDSNYGYTF	TGTGCCAGCAAAGACAGTAACTATGGCTACACCTTC
TRBV5-1	.	TRBJ1-2	.	CASSSGRILTNYGYTF	TGCGCCAGCAGCTCTGGGCGAATACTTACTAACTATGGCTACACCTTC
TRBV29-1	.	TRBJ1-2	.	CSVFKIGTDMLWNGYTF	TGCAGCGTATTCAAAATTGGGACCGACATGCTATGGAATGGCTACACCTTC
TRBV10-2	few	TRBJ2-2	TRBD2	CASRSRGGTGELFF	TGCGCCAGTCGGTCCCGCGGGGGGACCGGGGAGCTGTTTTTT
TRBV9	.	TRBJ2-1	.	CASSVDGRHNEQFF	TGTGCCAGCAGCGTAGATGGCCGCCACAATGAGCAGTTCTTC
TRBV11-3	.	TRBJ1-1	TRBD1	CASSLVMDRENTEAFF	TGTGCCAGCAGCTTAGTAATGGACAGGGAGAACACTGAAGCTTTCTTT
TRBV15	few	TRBJ1-6	.	CATRHSPIPSYNSPLHF	TGTGCCACCAGGCACAGTCCAATACCCTCCTATAATTCACCCCTCCACTTT
TRBV20-1	.	TRBJ1-2	.	CSASLGGGMDYGYTF	TGCAGTGCTTCCCTGGGAGGGGGTATGGATTATGGCTACACCTTC
TRBV29-1	few	TRBJ1-4	.	CSVEVVGEKLFF	TGCAGCGTTGAAGTAGTCGGGGAAAAACTGTTTTTT